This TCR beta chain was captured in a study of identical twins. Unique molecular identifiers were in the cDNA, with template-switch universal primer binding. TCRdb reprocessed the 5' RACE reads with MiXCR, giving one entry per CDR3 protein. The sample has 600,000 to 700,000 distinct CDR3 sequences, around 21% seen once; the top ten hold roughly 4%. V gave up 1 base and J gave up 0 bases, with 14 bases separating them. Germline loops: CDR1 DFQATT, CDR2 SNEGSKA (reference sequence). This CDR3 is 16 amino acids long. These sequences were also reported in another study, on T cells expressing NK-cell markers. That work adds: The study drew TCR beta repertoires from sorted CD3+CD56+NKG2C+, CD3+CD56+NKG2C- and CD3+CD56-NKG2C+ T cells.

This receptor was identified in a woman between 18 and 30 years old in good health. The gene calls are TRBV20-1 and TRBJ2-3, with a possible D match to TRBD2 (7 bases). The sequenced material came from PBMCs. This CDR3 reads CSARGLGGPSTDTQYF. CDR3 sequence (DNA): TGCAGTGCTAGAGGCCTCGGGGGGCCAAGCACAGATACGCAGTATTTT.